The clone carrying this T cell receptor beta chain was seen ten or more times. Its target is not known. Germline-derived CDR1 and CDR2 are SGHVS and FQNEAQ. The CDR3 spans 12 residues. The ends were cut back, 5 bases at V and 4 bases at J, with 6 bases in the middle. These data originate in a study of T-cell reconstitution after alpha-beta-depleted transplantation in children. Study-wide points: Expanded clones from the graft, numbering several hundred, reportedly supplied alpha-beta T cells about two months after transplant. The main origin of T-cell counts and diversity one year after transplant was newly produced T cells.

It was with unique molecular identifiers that the TCRbeta library was prepared. TCRdb ran MiXCR on the PCR reads and lists one entry per CDR3 protein. The table records around 270,000 distinct CDR3 sequences, over 7% of them present only once. The chain links TRBV7-8 to TRBJ2-1, with D unclear. Sequences were derived from peripheral blood, sampled 360 days after TCRalphabeta/CD19-depleted stem cell transplant. The TCR sequence derives from a female patient under 10 years old who had a stem cell transplant for Fanconi anemia, so the T cells may come from the graft donor. DNA of the CDR3: TGTGCCAGCAGCGACGGGTACAATGAGCAGTTCTTC. Protein product: CASSDGYNEQFF.